Below are 29 T cell receptor beta chains sequenced from a single sample in a study of CD8 T cell repertoires and HIV-1 epitope variants (dated by TCRdb to 2020 to 2021). The antigens of these receptors remain unknown. The library was produced with the immunoSEQ multiplex PCR assay. This immuneACCESS table, as held by TCRdb, lists in-frame sequences with V and J called but not all clones. Of the missing ones, under half trace to an unresolved V gene in checked studies; the others have no known cause. In all, the sample holds 5,100 or so clones, and about 65% of those were seen once. Roughly 45% of the sample is taken by the ten largest. Sequencing used cultured CD8+ T cells derived from PBMCs. These receptors all stem from a male donor with HIV.

V gene TRBV6-1 combines with J gene TRBJ1-1; a possible D gene is TRBD1 (5 bases). Trimming left V 7 bases short and J 0 bases short, with 12 bases between. There are 14 residues in the CDR3. Per germline, CDR1 MNHNS and CDR2 SASEGT. The CDR3 spells CASTLGRLNTEAFF. For the CDR3, the DNA is TGTGCCAGCACCTTGGGACGGTTGAACACTGAAGCTTTCTTT.

There are a few counts of this clone. This chain uses TRBV25-1 with TRBJ1-2; 8 nucleotides agree with TRBD1. The CDR3 has 15 residues. The germline V gene has CDR1 MGHDK and CDR2 SYGVNS. Trimming at V came to 6 bases and at J to 8 bases, leaving 14 bases not matched to a gene. The CDR3 is CASSLQGDGLKGYTF. DNA of the CDR3: TGTGCCAGCAGCTTACAGGGGGACGGCTTGAAAGGCTACACCTTC.

The chain combines TRBV4-3 with TRBJ2-7; perhaps D is TRBD1 or TRBD2 (5 bases each). The germline V gene encodes CDR1 LGHNA and CDR2 YSLEER. The CDR3 sequence is 13 residues long. Trimming left V 2 bases short and J 6 bases short, with 11 bases between. The chain's CDR3 is CASSQYRGGEQYF. Written as DNA, the CDR3 is TGCGCCAGCAGCCAATACCGGGGCGGCGAGCAGTACTTC.

The rearrangement joins TRBV6-4 to TRBJ2-1, with 12 bases lining up with TRBD2. Germline values: CDR1 MRHNA, CDR2 SNTAGT. The CDR3 loop spans 15 amino acids. The junction had 0 bases not matched to a gene; V was cut back by 0 bases and J by 6 bases. The CDR3 region is CASSDSTSGSNEQFF. CDR3 sequence (DNA): TGTGCCAGCAGTGACTCGACTAGCGGGAGCAATGAGCAGTTCTTC.

This chain's CDR3 is CASGASSYNEQFF. The DNA for the CDR3 is TGCGCCAGCGGGGCTTCCTCCTACAATGAGCAGTTCTTC. The rearrangement uses TRBV10-1 and TRBJ2-1; D might be TRBD1 (5 bases). The CDR3 contains 13 residues. Germline lookup yields CDR1 WNHNN and CDR2 SYGVQD (reference sequence). With 8 bases removed from V and 0 bases from J, the gap between germline ends came to 8 bases.

The chain uses TRBV28 and TRBJ1-2; the D gene is possibly TRBD1 (6 bases). The CDR3 extends over 14 amino acids. Germline V lookup: CDR1 MDHEN, CDR2 SYDVKM. Trimming took off 3 bases at V and 2 bases at J, with 10 bases between the two ends. The CDR3 nucleotides are TGTGCCAGCAGTTTTGGGACAACGAACTATGGCTACACCTTC. Residues: CASSFGTTNYGYTF.

The chain employs TRBV28 and TRBJ2-2, with 10 bases fitting TRBD2. Trimming at V came to 6 bases and at J to 5 bases, leaving 9 bases not matched to a gene. The germline CDR1 and CDR2 sequences are MDHEN and SYDVKM. The CDR3 spans 16 residues. The CDR3 region has the DNA TGTGCCAGCAGCCCGCTAGCGGGGGCGGGGACCGGGGAGCTGTTTTTT. Its protein is CASSPLAGAGTGELFF.

This sequence joins TRBV4-1 and TRBJ1-1; a weak D match, TRBD1 (5 bases). The CDR3 loop spans 15 amino acids. The germline V and J ends were trimmed by 1 base and 3 bases, with 12 bases remaining between them. Germline CDR1 is MGHRA and CDR2 is YSYEKL. Here the CDR3 DNA reads TGCGCCAGCAGCCAAGTCTTGGGACCCTACACTGAAGCTTTCTTT. Its protein product is CASSQVLGPYTEAFF.

This clone was counted a few times. J is TRBJ2-1 and V is TRBV28; TRBD1 matches 10 bases. This CDR3 is 14 amino acids long. With 3 bases clipped from V and 8 bases from J, the junction kept 4 bases outside the gene matches. Germline V CDR1 and CDR2: MDHEN, SYDVKM. The CDR3 DNA reads TGTGCCAGCAGTTTGGGACAGGGGTTGGATGAGCAGTTCTTC. Its translation: CASSLGQGLDEQFF.

This chain joins TRBV7-2 and TRBJ1-4; no firm D call. Germline CDR1 SGHTA, CDR2 FQGNSA. The CDR3 sequence is 15 residues long. V was clipped by 6 bases and J by 8 bases, with 19 bases between them. CDR3 region: CASSRTLRRGEKLFF. CDR3 bases: TGTGCCAGCAGTCGGACGCTTCGGAGAGGGGAAAAACTGTTTTTT.

The J gene is TRBJ2-7, the V gene TRBV7-9; 9 bases line up with TRBD1. From germline, CDR1 is SEHNR and CDR2 FQNEAQ (reference sequence). Trimming cost V 1 base and J 3 bases; bases outside gene matches: 4. This CDR3 comprises 15 residues. The CDR3 coding sequence is TGTGCCAGCAGCTTAGTCCCGGACAGGGGCTACGAGCAGTACTTC. Its protein is CASSLVPDRGYEQYF. The full variable domain, with the rest looked up from reference TRBV7-9 and TRBJ2-7, is DTGVSQNPRHKITKRGQNVTFRCDPISEHNRLYWYRQTLGQGPEFLTYFQNEAQLEKSRLLSDRFSAERPKGSFSTLEIQRTEQGDSAMYLCASSLVPDRGYEQYFGPGTRLTVT.

This chain uses TRBV6-5 with TRBJ2-3, with D possibly being TRBD1 or TRBD2 (5 bases each). V dropped 5 bases and J dropped 6 bases, with 15 bases sitting between them. Looked up from germline, CDR1 is MNHEY and CDR2 is SVGAGI. The CDR3 contains 14 residues. CDR3 protein: CASSHGTTADTQYF. DNA of the CDR3: TGTGCCAGCAGTCACGGGACCACGGCTGATACGCAGTATTTT.

This chain joins TRBV2 and TRBJ1-5; TRBD1 might be the D (5 bases). Germline CDR1 and CDR2: SNHLY and FYNNEI. Trimming pared 3 bases from V and 2 bases from J, leaving 8 bases between. This CDR3 comprises 14 residues. The CDR3 sequence is CASSETDRNQPQHF. The CDR3 nucleotides read TGTGCCAGCAGTGAGACAGATCGCAATCAGCCCCAGCATTTT.

The chain is built from TRBV19 and TRBJ1-1, with TRBD1 as a possible D gene (6 bases). CDR1 LNHDA and CDR2 SQIVND come from the germline V gene (reference sequence). There are 13 residues in the CDR3. V gave up 7 bases and J gave up 5 bases, with 14 bases separating them. In nucleotides, the CDR3 is TGTGCCAGTATGGGCAGGGGAGATACTGAAGCTTTCTTT. Its protein is CASMGRGDTEAFF.

This clone was seen a single time. V usage is TRBV21-1 and J usage is TRBJ2-2. TRBV21-1 is deemed a pseudogene. This CDR3 is 17 amino acids long. As DNA, the CDR3 is TGTGCCAGCAGCACCCGGGACCTACACCGAGGCACCGGGGAGCTGTTTTTT. Protein product: CASSTRDLHRGTGELFF.

V and J are TRBV18 and TRBJ1-1; no clear D. The CDR3 is 13 amino acids. V lost 5 bases, J lost 2 bases, and 9 bases lay in between. The germline gives CDR1 KGHSH, CDR2 LQKENI. The CDR3 region is CASSSVTNTEAFF. The CDR3 bases are TGTGCCAGCTCATCGGTCACCAACACTGAAGCTTTCTTT.

The V call is TRBV14, the J call TRBJ2-7; perhaps D is TRBD1 or TRBD2 (7 bases each). The length of the CDR3 is 14 residues. Trimming pared 1 base from V and 2 bases from J, leaving 9 bases between. Germline V gene sequence: CDR1 SGHDN, CDR2 FVKESK. CDR3 sequence: CASSQAGGAYEQYF. CDR3 DNA sequence: TGTGCCAGCAGCCAAGCAGGGGGGGCCTACGAGCAGTACTTC.

This chain uses TRBV11-2 with TRBJ2-3; the D is unclear. V lost 5 bases and J lost 2, with 8 bases in between. The germline gives CDR1 SGHAT, CDR2 FQNNGV. There are 13 residues in the CDR3. The CDR3 is CASSPGNTDTQYF. CDR3 nucleotides: TGTGCCAGCAGCCCCGGAAACACAGATACGCAGTATTTT.

This clone was found a few times. The chain joins TRBV7-9 to TRBJ2-5; maybe TRBD2 (5 bases). Per germline, CDR1 SEHNR and CDR2 FQNEAQ (reference sequence). The CDR3 totals 16 residues. The V and J ends lost 6 bases and 4 bases respectively, with 21 bases between them. The CDR3 DNA is TGTGCCAGCAGTGATGATCCCGGACTGGCCCGAGAGACCCAGTACTTC. Its translation: CASSDDPGLARETQYF.

The sample holds a few counts of this clone. The chain uses TRBV7-7 and TRBJ2-5, with no clear D. This CDR3 has 14 residues. From germline, CDR1 is SSHAT and CDR2 FNYEAQ (reference sequence). V lost 0 bases and J lost 5, with 10 bases in between. The CDR3 spells CASSLAPERETQYF. The CDR3 bases are TGTGCCAGCAGCTTAGCTCCCGAGAGGGAGACCCAGTACTTC. Full variable domain (missing parts from reference TRBV7-7 and TRBJ2-5): GAGVSQSPRYKVTKRGQDVTLRCDPISSHATLYWYQQALGQGPEFLTYFNYEAQPDKSGLPSDRFSAERPEGSISTLTIQRTEQRDSAMYRCASSLAPERETQYFGPGTRLLVL.

The chain links TRBV6-5 to TRBJ2-3; 7 bases are shared with TRBD2. The germline V gene encodes CDR1 MNHEY and CDR2 SVGAGI. The CDR3 is 15 residues long. V gave up 1 base and J gave up 2 bases; unmatched junction bases: 3. The CDR3 spells CASSYYGLDTDTQYF. DNA for the CDR3: TGTGCCAGCAGTTACTATGGACTAGACACAGATACGCAGTATTTT.

This chain uses TRBV5-6 with TRBJ2-5; D is tentatively TRBD1 or TRBD2 (5 bases each). Trimming removed 4 bases from V and 2 bases from J, with 9 bases in between. Looked up from germline, CDR1 is SGHDT and CDR2 is YYEEEE. The CDR3 is 13 amino acids. This CDR3 reads CASSLGAQETQYF. The CDR3 nucleotides are TGTGCCAGCAGCCTCGGGGCGCAAGAGACCCAGTACTTC.

The J gene is TRBJ2-7, the V gene TRBV2; D gene unclear. The V gene lost 3 bases and the J gene lost 0 bases, with 6 bases spanning the gap. This CDR3 comprises 13 residues. CDR1 and CDR2 (germline): SNHLY, FYNNEI. The CDR3 DNA reads as TGTGCCAGCAGTGAGGTCAGCTCCTACGAGCAGTACTTC. Residues: CASSEVSSYEQYF.

The genes are TRBV5-4 and TRBJ1-4; TRBD1 might be the D (5 bases). The V gene lost 0 bases and the J gene lost 10 bases, with 7 bases spanning the gap. CDR1 SGHNT and CDR2 YYREEE come from the germline V gene (reference sequence). The CDR3 spans 12 residues. The CDR3 reads CASSLGGAKLFF. Here the CDR3 DNA reads TGTGCCAGCAGCTTGGGAGGGGCAAAACTGTTTTTT.

The V call is TRBV7-2, the J call TRBJ2-3; D gene uncertain. Per germline, CDR1 SGHTA and CDR2 FQGNSA. The CDR3 totals 14 residues. Trimming removed 2 bases from V and 0 bases from J, with 6 bases in between. DNA of the CDR3: TGTGCCAGCAGCTTAAGGGATAGCACAGATACGCAGTATTTT. This translates into CASSLRDSTDTQYF.

This clone has a handful of counts. The gene calls are TRBV7-9 and TRBJ2-3; perhaps TRBD2 as D (6 bases). The CDR3 extends over 17 amino acids. CDR1 is SEHNR and CDR2 is FQNEAQ in the germline V gene (reference sequence). V lost 1 base to trimming and J lost 0 bases, with 14 bases between them. In nucleotides, the CDR3 is TGTGCCAGCAGCTTAGACACGGCGGGACCTAGCACAGATACGCAGTATTTT. Translating gives CASSLDTAGPSTDTQYF.

V is TRBV19 and J is TRBJ2-1; 8 bases fit TRBD2. Trimming cost V 2 bases and J 7 bases; bases outside gene matches: 7. This CDR3 is built from 15 residues. The germline V gene encodes CDR1 LNHDA and CDR2 SQIVND (reference sequence). The CDR3 here is CASSIRSGSGNEQFF. CDR3 nucleotides: TGTGCCAGTAGTATAAGAAGCGGGAGTGGAAATGAGCAGTTCTTC.

The DNA of the CDR3 is TGTGCCAGCAGTCCTTCCGGGACAGGGGTGCCCGGGGAGCTGTTTTTT. Protein sequence: CASSPSGTGVPGELFF. The rearrangement links TRBV27 to TRBJ2-2, with TRBD1 matching 10 bases. This CDR3 has 16 amino acids. V lost 5 bases, J lost 6 bases, and 9 bases stayed unmatched. The germline CDR1 and CDR2 sequences are MNHEY and SMNVEV (reference sequence).

The chain combines TRBV5-6 with TRBJ2-5; 8 bases match TRBD1. The last part of the DNA fits TRBJ2-7 better; the J call may be wrong. This CDR3 has 14 amino acids. The V gene's germline CDR1 is SGHDT and CDR2 YYEEEE. In DNA, the CDR3 is TGTGCCAGCAGCGGGGGACAGGCCCCCTACGAGCAGTACTTC. Its protein is CASSGGQAPYEQYF.